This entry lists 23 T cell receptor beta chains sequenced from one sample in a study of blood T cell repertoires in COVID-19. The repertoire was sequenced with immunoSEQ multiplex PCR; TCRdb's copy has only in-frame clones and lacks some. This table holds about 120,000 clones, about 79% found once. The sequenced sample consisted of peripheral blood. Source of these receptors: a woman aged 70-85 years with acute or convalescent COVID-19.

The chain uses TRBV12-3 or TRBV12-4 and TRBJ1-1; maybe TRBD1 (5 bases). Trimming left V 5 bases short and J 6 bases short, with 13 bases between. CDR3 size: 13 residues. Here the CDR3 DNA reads TGTGCCAGCAGTCCTAGTGTCAGGGCTGAAGCTTTCTTT. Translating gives CASSPSVRAEAFF.

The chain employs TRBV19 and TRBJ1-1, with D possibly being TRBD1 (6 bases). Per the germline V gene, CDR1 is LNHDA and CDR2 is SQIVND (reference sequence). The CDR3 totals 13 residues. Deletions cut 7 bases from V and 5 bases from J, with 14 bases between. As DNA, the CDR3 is TGTGCCAGTACGGCAGGGGTCGGGACTGAAGCTTTCTTT. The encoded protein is CASTAGVGTEAFF.

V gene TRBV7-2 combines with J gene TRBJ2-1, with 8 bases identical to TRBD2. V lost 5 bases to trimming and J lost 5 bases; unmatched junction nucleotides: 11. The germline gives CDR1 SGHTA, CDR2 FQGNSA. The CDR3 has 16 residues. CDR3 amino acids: CASSASLGLANNEQFF. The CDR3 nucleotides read TGTGCCAGCAGCGCGAGCCTAGGACTAGCAAACAATGAGCAGTTCTTC.

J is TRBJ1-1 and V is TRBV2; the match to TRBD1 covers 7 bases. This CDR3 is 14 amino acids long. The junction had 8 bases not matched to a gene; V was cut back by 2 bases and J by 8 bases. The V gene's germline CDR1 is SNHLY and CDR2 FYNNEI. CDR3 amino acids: CASSERWTGREAFF. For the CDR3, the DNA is TGTGCCAGCAGTGAAAGGTGGACAGGTCGAGAAGCTTTCTTT.

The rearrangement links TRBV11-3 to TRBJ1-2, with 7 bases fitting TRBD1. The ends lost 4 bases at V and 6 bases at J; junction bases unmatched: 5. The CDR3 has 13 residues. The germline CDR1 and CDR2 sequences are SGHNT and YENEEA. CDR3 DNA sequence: TGTGCCAGCAGCTCGGACAGGATCAATGGCTACACCTTC. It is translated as CASSSDRINGYTF.

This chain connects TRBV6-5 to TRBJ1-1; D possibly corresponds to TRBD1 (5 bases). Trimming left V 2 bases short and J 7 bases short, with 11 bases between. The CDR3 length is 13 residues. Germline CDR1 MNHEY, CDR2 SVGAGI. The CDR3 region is CASSYEGANEAFF. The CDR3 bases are TGTGCCAGCAGTTACGAAGGGGCTAATGAAGCTTTCTTT.

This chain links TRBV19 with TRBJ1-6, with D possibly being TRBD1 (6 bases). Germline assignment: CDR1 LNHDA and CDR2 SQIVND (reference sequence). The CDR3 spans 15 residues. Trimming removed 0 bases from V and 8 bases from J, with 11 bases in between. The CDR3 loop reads CASSIDFRGDSPLHF. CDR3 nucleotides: TGTGCCAGTAGTATAGATTTCAGGGGTGATTCACCCCTCCACTTT.

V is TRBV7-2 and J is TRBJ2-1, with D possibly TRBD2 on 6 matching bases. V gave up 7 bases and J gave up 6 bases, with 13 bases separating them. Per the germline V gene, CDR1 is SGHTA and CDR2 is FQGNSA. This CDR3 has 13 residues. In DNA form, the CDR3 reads TGTGCCAGCATCCTTGCGGGGAGCAATGAGCAGTTCTTC. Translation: CASILAGSNEQFF.

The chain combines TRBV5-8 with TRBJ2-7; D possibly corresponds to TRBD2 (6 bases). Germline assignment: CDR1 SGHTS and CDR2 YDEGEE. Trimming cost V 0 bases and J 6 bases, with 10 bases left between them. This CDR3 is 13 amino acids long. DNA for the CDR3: TGTGCCAGCAGCTTGGGGAGGGTCCCCGAGCAGTACTTC. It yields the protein CASSLGRVPEQYF.

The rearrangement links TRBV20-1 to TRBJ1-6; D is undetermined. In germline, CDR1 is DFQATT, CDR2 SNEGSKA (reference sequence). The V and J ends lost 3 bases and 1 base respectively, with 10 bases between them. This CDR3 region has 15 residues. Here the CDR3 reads CSASNSRSYNSPLHF. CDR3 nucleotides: TGCAGTGCTAGTAACAGCCGGTCCTATAATTCACCCCTCCACTTT.

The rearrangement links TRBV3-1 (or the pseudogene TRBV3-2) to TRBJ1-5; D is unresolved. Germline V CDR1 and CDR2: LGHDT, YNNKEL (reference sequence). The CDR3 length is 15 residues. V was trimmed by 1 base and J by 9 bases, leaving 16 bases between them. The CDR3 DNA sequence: TGTGCCAGCAGCCAAGTGGGAGGGTATTGGAGGCCCCAGCATTTT. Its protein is CASSQVGGYWRPQHF.

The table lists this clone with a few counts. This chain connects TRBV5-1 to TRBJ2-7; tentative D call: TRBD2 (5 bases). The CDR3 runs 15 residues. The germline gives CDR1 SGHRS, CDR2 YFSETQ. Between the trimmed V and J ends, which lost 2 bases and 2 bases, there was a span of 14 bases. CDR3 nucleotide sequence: TGCGCCAGCAGCTTTAGCGACCCAGCCACCTACGAGCAGTACTTC. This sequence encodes CASSFSDPATYEQYF.

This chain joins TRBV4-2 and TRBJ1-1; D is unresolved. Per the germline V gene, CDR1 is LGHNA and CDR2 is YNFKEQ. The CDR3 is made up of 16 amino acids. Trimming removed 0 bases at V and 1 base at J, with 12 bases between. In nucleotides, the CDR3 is TGTGCCAGCAGCCAAGATCCGTCAGGCCGGAACACTGAAGCTTTCTTT. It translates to CASSQDPSGRNTEAFF.

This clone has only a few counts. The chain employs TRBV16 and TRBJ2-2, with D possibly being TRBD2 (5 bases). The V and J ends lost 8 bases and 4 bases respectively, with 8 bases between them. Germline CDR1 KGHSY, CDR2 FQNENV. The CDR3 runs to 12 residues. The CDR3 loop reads CASHGVTGELFF. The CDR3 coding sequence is TGTGCCAGCCACGGGGTCACCGGGGAGCTGTTTTTT.

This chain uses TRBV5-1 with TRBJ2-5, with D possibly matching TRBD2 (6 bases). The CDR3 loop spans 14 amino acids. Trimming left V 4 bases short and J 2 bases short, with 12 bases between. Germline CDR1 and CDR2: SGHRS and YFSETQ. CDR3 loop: CASSAGRGQETQYF. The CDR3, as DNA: TGCGCCAGCAGCGCGGGACGGGGACAAGAGACCCAGTACTTC. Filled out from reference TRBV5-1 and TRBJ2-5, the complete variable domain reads KAGVTQTPRYLIKTRGQQVTLSCSPISGHRSVSWYQQTPGQGLQFLFEYFSETQRNKGNFPGRFSGRQFSNSRSEMNVSTLELGDSALYLCASSAGRGQETQYFGPGTRLLVL.

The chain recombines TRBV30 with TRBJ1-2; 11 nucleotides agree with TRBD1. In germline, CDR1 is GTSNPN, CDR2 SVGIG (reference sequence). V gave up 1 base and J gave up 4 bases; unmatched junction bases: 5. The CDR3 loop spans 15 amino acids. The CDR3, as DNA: TGTGCCTGGAGTGCGCGAGGGACAGGGGGCTATGGCTACACCTTC. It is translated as CAWSARGTGGYGYTF.

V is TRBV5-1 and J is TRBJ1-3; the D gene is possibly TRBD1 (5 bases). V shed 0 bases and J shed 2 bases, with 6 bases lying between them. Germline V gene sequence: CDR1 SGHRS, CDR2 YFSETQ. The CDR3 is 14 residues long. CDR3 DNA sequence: TGCGCCAGCAGCTTGGCAGGGACTGGAAACACCATATATTTT. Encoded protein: CASSLAGTGNTIYF.

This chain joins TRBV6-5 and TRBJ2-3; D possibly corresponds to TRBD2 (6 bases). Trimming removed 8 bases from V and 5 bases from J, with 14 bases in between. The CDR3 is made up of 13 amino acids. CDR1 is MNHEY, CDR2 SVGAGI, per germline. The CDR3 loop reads CASAGGLQDTQYF. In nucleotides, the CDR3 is TGTGCCAGCGCCGGGGGACTTCAAGATACGCAGTATTTT.

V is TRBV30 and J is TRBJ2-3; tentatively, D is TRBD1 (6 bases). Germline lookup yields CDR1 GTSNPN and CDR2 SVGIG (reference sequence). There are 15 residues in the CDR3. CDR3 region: CAQLPTGHPTDTQYF. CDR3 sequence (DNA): TGTGCGCAGCTTCCCACGGGACACCCCACAGATACGCAGTATTTT.

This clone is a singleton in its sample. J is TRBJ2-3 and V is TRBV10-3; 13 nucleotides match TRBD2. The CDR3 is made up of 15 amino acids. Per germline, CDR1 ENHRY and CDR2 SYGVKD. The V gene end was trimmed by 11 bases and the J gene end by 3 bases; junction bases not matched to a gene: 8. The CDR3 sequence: CAVGTSGALTDTQYF. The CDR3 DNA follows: TGTGCCGTTGGGACTAGCGGGGCTTTAACAGATACGCAGTATTTT.

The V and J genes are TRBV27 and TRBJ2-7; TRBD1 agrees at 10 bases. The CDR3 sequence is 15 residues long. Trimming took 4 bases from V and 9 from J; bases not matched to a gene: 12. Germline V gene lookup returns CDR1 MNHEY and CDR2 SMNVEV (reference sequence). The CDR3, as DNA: TGTGCCAGCAGTTCACCCCTGACAGGGGGCAATCGGCAGTACTTC. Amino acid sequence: CASSSPLTGGNRQYF.

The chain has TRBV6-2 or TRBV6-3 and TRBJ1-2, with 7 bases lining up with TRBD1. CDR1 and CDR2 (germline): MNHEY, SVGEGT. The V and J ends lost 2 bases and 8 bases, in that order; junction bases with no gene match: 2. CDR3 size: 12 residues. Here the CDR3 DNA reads TGTGCCAGCAGTTACCCAGGGGGAGGCTACACCTTC. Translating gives CASSYPGGGYTF.

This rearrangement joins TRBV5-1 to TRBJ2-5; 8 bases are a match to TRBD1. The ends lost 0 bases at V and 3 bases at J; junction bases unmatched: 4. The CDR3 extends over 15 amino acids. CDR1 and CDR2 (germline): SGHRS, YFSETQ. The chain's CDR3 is CASSLVQGAEETQYF. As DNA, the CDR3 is TGCGCCAGCAGCTTGGTCCAGGGGGCCGAAGAGACCCAGTACTTC. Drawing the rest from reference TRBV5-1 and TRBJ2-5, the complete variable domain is KAGVTQTPRYLIKTRGQQVTLSCSPISGHRSVSWYQQTPGQGLQFLFEYFSETQRNKGNFPGRFSGRQFSNSRSEMNVSTLELGDSALYLCASSLVQGAEETQYFGPGTRLLVL.